The 19 T cell receptor beta chains reported below all come from one sample, sequenced in a study of molecular identifiers for immune sequencing clone quantification. TCRdb reanalysed the PCR reads using MiXCR and keeps one entry per CDR3 protein. The sample lists about 100,000 distinct CDR3 sequences, 30% to 45% occurring once. Material: naive CD8+ T cells from blood, with Jurkat cell RNA spiked in. This sample's subset: FACS-sorted CD8+CD4-CCR7+CD45RA+ naive T cells. The receptors originated from a human donor in good health. Some libraries in this study had Jurkat cell RNA spiked in.

This clonotype was found a few times. The chain has TRBV12-3 or TRBV12-4 and TRBJ2-5; 8 bases are shared with TRBD1. J lost 4 bases, V lost 4 bases, and 14 bases had no gene match. This CDR3 region has 17 residues. The chain's CDR3 is CASSSLPPTGELETQYF. The CDR3 DNA reads as TGTGCCAGCAGTTCCCTACCCCCGACAGGGGAACTAGAGACCCAGTACTTC.

As concerns this clonotype: Since a much larger clone is just one base distant, this may be a read error. The chain recombines TRBV23-1 with TRBJ2-5, with 11 bases matching TRBD2. TRBV23-1 is placed among ORFs of uncertain function. The CDR3 spans 16 residues. Unmatched junction bases numbered 8, after V lost 6 bases and J lost 2 bases. Here the CDR3 reads CASSRGLADIQETQYF. CDR3 coding DNA: TGCGCCAGCAGCCGGGGACTAGCGGACATTCAAGAGACCCAGTACTTC.

This clonotype has a count of ten or more. This rearrangement joins TRBV7-8 to TRBJ1-5; D call uncertain. The CDR3 is 15 amino acids. Germline lookup yields CDR1 SGHVS and CDR2 FQNEAQ. Trimming cost V 2 bases and J 1 base, with 9 bases left between them. The CDR3 reads CASSLTVLSNQPQHF. The CDR3 coding sequence is TGTGCCAGCAGCTTAACAGTACTAAGCAATCAGCCCCAGCATTTT.

This sequence joins TRBV29-1 and TRBJ2-2; D may correspond to TRBD1 or TRBD2 (5 bases each). V lost 3 bases and J lost 9, with 17 bases in between. Germline CDR1 is SQVTM and CDR2 is ANQGSEA. This CDR3 spans 14 amino acids. In DNA, the CDR3 is TGCAGCGTTGAGGGGGACGGGGAGAGTCGGGAGCTGTTTTTT. This codes for CSVEGDGESRELFF.

This clonotype has ten or more counts. V and J are TRBV7-8 and TRBJ2-7; tentative D call: TRBD1 (5 bases). CDR1 SGHVS and CDR2 FQNEAQ come from the germline V gene. CDR3 length: 15 amino acids. Trimming stripped 1 base from V and 2 bases from J, with 12 bases between. The CDR3 DNA reads as TGTGCCAGCAGCTTAGGCCCCGGACAAACCTACGAGCAGTACTTC. Its protein is CASSLGPGQTYEQYF.

The chain combines TRBV11-2 with TRBJ2-1; D may be TRBD2 (5 bases). CDR3 length equals 12 residues. Trimming shortened V by 6 bases and J by 9 bases, and 12 bases separated the two germline ends. Germline V CDR1 and CDR2: SGHAT, FQNNGV. CDR3 DNA sequence: TGTGCCAGCAGACCAGTCAGCGGTGAGCAGTTCTTC. Its protein is CASRPVSGEQFF.

Comment on this clonotype: At one of its ends the junction is not consistent with the germline gene, which may arise from a read error. The chain joins TRBV20-1 to TRBJ2-7; the D is unclear. This CDR3 region has 17 residues. Germline V gene lookup returns CDR1 DFQATT and CDR2 SNEGSKA (reference sequence). The CDR3 nucleotides are TGCAGTGCTAGAGATTTGGGCAGGTTGTATTGGTTAGACGAGCAGCACTTC. Translating gives CSARDLGRLYWLDEQHF.

In this sample, this clonotype turned up many times. The chain carries TRBV29-1 and TRBJ2-2; D gene ambiguous. The CDR3 is 10 amino acids. Trimming pared 5 bases from V and 7 bases from J, leaving 5 bases between. Germline CDR1 SQVTM, CDR2 ANQGSEA. CDR3 residues: CSVSDGELFF. The CDR3 DNA follows: TGCAGCGTTTCGGACGGGGAGCTGTTTTTT.

This clonotype was detected only a few times. The chain couples TRBV7-9 to TRBJ2-7; D is unclear. The CDR3 has 12 residues. Germline CDR1 reads SEHNR; CDR2 reads FQNEAQ (reference sequence). The V gene lost 2 bases and the J gene lost 7 bases, with 9 bases spanning the gap. In DNA form, the CDR3 reads TGTGCCAGCAGCTTATGGCCGGAGGAGCAGTACTTC. It encodes CASSLWPEEQYF.

Here the CDR3 DNA reads TGTGCCAGCAGCCAAGATATCGGGGTCAACTTCTCCTACGAGCAGTACTTC. As protein: CASSQDIGVNFSYEQYF. V and J are TRBV3-1 and TRBJ2-7, with D tentatively TRBD2 (5 bases). The CDR3 spans 17 residues. CDR1 and CDR2 (germline): LGHDT, YNNKEL (reference sequence). V was pared by 0 bases and J by 0 bases, with 15 bases between.

This clonotype was seen many times. J is TRBJ2-3 and V is TRBV6-2 or TRBV6-3; 11 bases agree with TRBD2. With V trimmed by 7 bases and J by 5 bases, 11 bases remained unmatched. Germline V gene lookup returns CDR1 MNHEY and CDR2 SVGEGT. CDR3 size: 16 residues. The DNA of the CDR3 is TGTGCCAGCACCAAGGGACTAGCGGTCCTACGAGATACGCAGTATTTT. Translating it yields CASTKGLAVLRDTQYF.

The genes are TRBV28 and TRBJ1-2, with D possibly matching TRBD1 (5 bases). Per the germline V gene, CDR1 is MDHEN and CDR2 is SYDVKM. Trimming left V 8 bases short and J 2 bases short, with 24 bases between. The CDR3 covers 17 residues. The CDR3 DNA sequence: TGTGCCAGCGTCGCTGGACACCGACTCACCCTAAACTATGGCTACACCTTC. This translates into CASVAGHRLTLNYGYTF.

This clonotype was seen a handful of times. This chain connects TRBV6-6 to TRBJ2-2; D might be TRBD2 (7 bases). V shed 1 base and J shed 3 bases, with 9 bases lying between them. CDR3 length: 15 amino acids. Germline CDR1 is MNHNY and CDR2 is SVGAGI (reference sequence). CDR3 residues: CASSYLGGDTGELFF. In DNA, the CDR3 is TGTGCCAGCAGTTACTTAGGGGGGGACACCGGGGAGCTGTTTTTT.

This clonotype has a count of ten or more. The chain links TRBV7-3 to TRBJ1-5; weak D call: TRBD1 (5 bases). The V end was cut by 0 bases, the J end by 6 bases, with 18 bases between. Germline V lookup: CDR1 SGHTA, CDR2 FQGTGA. The CDR3 contains 17 residues. The CDR3 is CASSLTPIGGCAQPQHF. CDR3 sequence (DNA): TGTGCCAGCAGCTTAACGCCGATCGGGGGGTGCGCTCAGCCCCAGCATTTT.

As concerns this clonotype: With only one base between it and a far larger clone, this is likely a read error. This chain links TRBV7-9 with TRBJ1-1; D is ambiguous. Per germline, CDR1 SEHNR and CDR2 FQNEAQ (reference sequence). CDR3 length: 12 residues. As DNA, the CDR3 is TGTGCCAGCAGCTTAGCCGGCACTGGAGCTTTCTTT. Its protein is CASSLAGTGAFF.

This clonotype was observed many times. This sequence joins TRBV7-8 and TRBJ2-3, with D unresolved. V was trimmed by 5 bases and J by 6 bases, leaving 12 bases between them. The germline V gene has CDR1 SGHVS and CDR2 FQNEAQ. The CDR3 extends over 13 amino acids. CDR3 region: CASSPSNYDTQYF. The CDR3 region has the DNA TGTGCCAGCAGCCCCTCAAATTATGATACGCAGTATTTT.

The table lists this clonotype with many counts. The chain couples TRBV5-1 to TRBJ1-1; tentatively, D is TRBD1 (6 bases). Germline loops: CDR1 SGHRS, CDR2 YFSETQ. Deletions cut 6 bases from V and 7 bases from J, with 16 bases between. The CDR3 length is 13 residues. This chain's CDR3 is CASKAGQVGEAFF. Written as DNA, the CDR3 is TGCGCCAGCAAAGCGGGACAAGTAGGTGAAGCTTTCTTT.

The chain employs TRBV28 and TRBJ2-5; a weak D match, TRBD2 (5 bases). Trimming took off 6 bases at V and 5 bases at J, with 19 bases between the two ends. Germline CDR1 reads MDHEN; CDR2 reads SYDVKM. CDR3 length: 15 amino acids. CDR3 DNA: TGTGCCAGCAGCTTGGTCCTAGCAGTTATCGAGACCCAGTACTTC. It translates to CASSLVLAVIETQYF.

A word on this clonotype: One base away lies a much larger clone, so this may be a sequencing read error. This chain links TRBV29-1 with TRBJ2-7; 7 nucleotides line up with TRBD1. Germline V gene lookup returns CDR1 SQVTM and CDR2 ANQGSEA. The CDR3 length is 11 residues. CDR3 nucleotide sequence: TGCAGCGCCCAAACAGGGGCCGAGCGGTACTTC. As protein: CSAQTGAERYF.